A selection of T cell receptor beta chains follows, all from one sample in a study of human T cells and chemical hapten exposure. TCRdb recomputed calls from the RACE reads with MiXCR, one row per CDR3 protein. Of more than 300,000 distinct CDR3 sequences listed, about 5% are singletons. The sequences come from whole blood, collected in connection with sensitization to the hapten diphenylcyclopropenone (DPC). Source of these receptors: a woman younger than 35 with alopecia areata. Some clones in this sample may be carry-over from other donors' samples. CDR3s include the opening cysteine and the closing phenylalanine or tryptophan. Fields, in order: clone size, V gene, D gene, J gene, CDR3 protein, CDR3 DNA. A D gene is named only where the DNA matches it firmly. Only some rows state a clone size, as once, few, many or a class for expanded clones.

>-|TRBV20-1|-|TRBJ1-2
CSARDGLTPGKDYGYTF
TGCAGTGCTAGAGATGGCCTGACCCCAGGAAAAGACTATGGCTACACCTTC
>many|TRBV27|-|TRBJ2-1
CASSLSKAGPASYNEQFF
TGTGCCAGCAGTTTATCGAAGGCAGGGCCCGCTTCCTACAATGAGCAGTTCTTC
>many|TRBV29-1|TRBD1|TRBJ2-7
CSVETGGLYEQYF
TGCAGCGTTGAGACAGGGGGTCTCTACGAGCAGTACTTC
>-|TRBV18|-|TRBJ2-5
CASSPPGEQETQYF
TGTGCCAGCTCACCCCCGGGGGAACAAGAGACCCAGTACTTC
>-|TRBV7-3|-|TRBJ2-2
CASSSKAGGLFF
TGTGCCAGCAGCTCTAAAGCCGGGGGGCTGTTTTTT
>-|TRBV7-2|-|TRBJ2-5
CASSQSRDRGPGAQYF
TGTGCCAGCAGCCAATCCCGGGACCGAGGTCCAGGGGCCCAGTACTTC
>many|TRBV6-2/TRBV6-3|TRBD2|TRBJ2-1
CASSYEPLAEEQFF
TGTGCCAGCAGTTACGAACCACTAGCGGAAGAGCAGTTCTTC
>many|TRBV18|TRBD1|TRBJ2-3
CASSPLRGGSSDTQYF
TGTGCCAGCTCACCACTTCGAGGGGGCAGTTCAGATACGCAGTATTTT
>-|TRBV7-8|TRBD1|TRBJ1-2
CASSLRRDRSLYGYTF
TGTGCCAGCAGCTTAAGACGGGACAGGTCCCTCTATGGCTACACCTTC
>few|TRBV20-1|-|TRBJ2-1
CSARDGGVSQGQFF
TGCAGTGCTAGAGATGGAGGCGTATCCCAAGGGCAGTTCTTC
>few|TRBV6-1|-|TRBJ1-5
CASSGQHSNQPQHF
TGTGCCAGCAGTGGGCAGCATAGCAATCAGCCCCAGCATTTT
>many|TRBV21-1|-|TRBJ1-5
CASPTPPGQLISNQPQHF
TGTGCCAGCCCCACTCCACCGGGACAGCTAATTAGCAATCAGCCCCAGCATTTT
>-|TRBV6-4|-|TRBJ1-5
CASSPGPRQPQHF
TGTGCCAGCAGCCCAGGACCGCGACAGCCCCAGCATTTT
>-|TRBV5-5|-|TRBJ2-7
CASSLSGQTYEQYF
TGTGCCAGCAGCCTGAGCGGACAGACCTACGAGCAGTACTTC
>few|TRBV12-3/TRBV12-4|-|TRBJ1-5
CASSLGNRGQPQHF
TGTGCCAGCAGTTTGGGGAACCGGGGACAGCCCCAGCATTTT
>many|TRBV5-1|TRBD1|TRBJ2-7
CASSLGPPGTATYEQYF
TGCGCCAGCAGCTTGGGGCCCCCCGGGACAGCCACCTACGAGCAGTACTTC
>many|TRBV10-3|TRBD2|TRBJ2-7
CAISDGTSYEQYF
TGTGCCATCAGTGATGGGACTAGCTACGAGCAGTACTTC
>-|TRBV14|-|TRBJ2-1
CASSQERRGHPSAVDEQFF
TGTGCCAGCAGCCAAGAACGGCGGGGGCACCCTTCGGCGGTCGATGAGCAGTTCTTC
>few|TRBV10-3|-|TRBJ2-3
CAITLDRSTDTQYF
TGTGCCATCACCTTGGACAGAAGCACAGATACGCAGTATTTT
>-|TRBV23-1|-|TRBJ1-1
CASIKVPRMNTEAFF
TGCGCCAGCATAAAGGTCCCGAGGATGAACACTGAAGCTTTCTTT
>-|TRBV12-3/TRBV12-4|-|TRBJ1-5
CASTGGAGSNQPQHF
TGTGCCAGCACTGGGGGGGCTGGGAGCAATCAGCCCCAGCATTTT
>many|TRBV7-2|TRBD1|TRBJ1-3
CASSQRQGSGNTIYF
TGTGCCAGCAGCCAACGACAGGGGTCAGGAAACACCATATATTTT
>once|TRBV5-1|-|TRBJ2-1
CASSFGARDEQFF
TGCGCCAGCAGCTTCGGGGCACGCGATGAGCAGTTCTTC
>-|TRBV4-3|TRBD2|TRBJ2-7
CASPSGTYEQYF
TGCGCCAGCCCTAGCGGGACCTACGAGCAGTACTTC
>few|TRBV6-2/TRBV6-3|-|TRBJ2-1
CASSYSEVSSYNEQFF
TGTGCCAGCAGTTACTCTGAGGTCAGCTCCTACAATGAGCAGTTCTTC
>few|TRBV6-2/TRBV6-3|-|TRBJ1-2
CASSYSIGHNYGYTF
TGTGCCAGCAGTTACTCGATCGGGCATAACTATGGCTACACCTTC
>many|TRBV6-5|-|TRBJ1-6
CASSYGNYYNSPLHF
TGTGCCAGCAGTTACGGAAATTACTATAATTCACCCCTCCACTTT
>few|TRBV6-5|TRBD1|TRBJ2-7
CASSPGRGRDEQYF
TGTGCCAGCAGTCCCGGTAGGGGGCGAGACGAGCAGTACTTC
>-|TRBV5-1|TRBD1|TRBJ1-1
CASSSGQRDEAFF
TGCGCCAGCAGCTCGGGACAGAGGGATGAAGCTTTCTTT
>many|TRBV28|-|TRBJ1-2
CASSFSGPYGYTF
TGTGCCAGCAGTTTTTCAGGGCCCTATGGCTACACCTTC
>-|TRBV6-1|-|TRBJ1-1
CASSHSRDIVLTNTEAFF
TGTGCCAGCAGTCATTCCCGGGACATCGTCCTTACGAACACTGAAGCTTTCTTT
>many|TRBV11-3|-|TRBJ1-5
CASSLVGNGFSNQPQHF
TGTGCCAGCAGCTTAGTCGGGAACGGCTTTAGCAATCAGCCCCAGCATTTT
>few|TRBV7-8|TRBD2|TRBJ2-1
CASSLYRGGSYNEQFF
TGTGCCAGCAGCTTATACCGGGGGGGCTCCTACAATGAGCAGTTCTTC
>few|TRBV25-1|-|TRBJ2-3
CASSQGDTDTQYF
TGTGCCAGCAGTCAGGGTGACACAGATACGCAGTATTTT
>many|TRBV20-1|-|TRBJ2-1
CSALTGLSYNEQFF
TGCAGTGCATTAACGGGGCTTTCCTACAATGAGCAGTTCTTC
>many|TRBV9|-|TRBJ2-5
CASSVGGQETQYF
TGTGCCAGCAGCGTCGGGGGTCAAGAGACCCAGTACTTC
>few|TRBV4-3|-|TRBJ2-5
CASSQDYASQETQYF
TGCGCCAGCAGCCAAGATTATGCGTCTCAAGAGACCCAGTACTTC
>many|TRBV7-9|-|TRBJ1-3
CASSLGVSGNTIYF
TGTGCCAGCAGCTTAGGAGTCTCTGGAAACACCATATATTTT
>many|TRBV20-1|-|TRBJ2-3
CSARGTTDTQYF
TGCAGTGCTAGGGGGACCACAGATACGCAGTATTTT
>few|TRBV27|-|TRBJ1-2
CASSPREWENYGYTF
TGTGCCAGCAGTCCACGGGAGTGGGAGAACTATGGCTACACCTTC
>many|TRBV24-1|-|TRBJ1-2
CATSDFLGEQGVHGYTF
TGTGCCACCAGTGATTTTTTAGGCGAACAGGGAGTCCATGGCTACACCTTC
>few|TRBV29-1|-|TRBJ2-2
CSVFRPGSVDTGELFF
TGCAGCGTCTTCCGACCAGGGTCTGTGGACACCGGGGAGCTGTTTTTT
>-|TRBV7-8|-|TRBJ1-6
CASGEGVKGGSPLHF
TGTGCCAGCGGGGAAGGGGTTAAGGGGGGTTCACCCCTCCACTTT
>-|TRBV2|-|TRBJ1-5
CACRADNQPQHF
TGTGCCTGCCGCGCAGACAATCAGCCCCAGCATTTT
>-|TRBV11-3|TRBD1|TRBJ2-3
CASSLTGAADTQYF
TGTGCCAGCAGCTTGACAGGGGCCGCAGATACGCAGTATTTT
>-|TRBV6-1|-|TRBJ2-1
CASSAFGGLNEQFF
TGTGCCAGCAGTGCCTTTGGGGGCCTCAATGAGCAGTTCTTC
>few|TRBV6-2/TRBV6-3|-|TRBJ1-5
CASSYARQPQHF
TGTGCCAGCAGTTACGCGAGGCAGCCCCAGCATTTT
>many|TRBV27|TRBD1|TRBJ1-1
CASSAGQGVEAFF
TGTGCCAGCAGTGCCGGACAGGGTGTGGAAGCTTTCTTT
>-|TRBV7-8|-|TRBJ1-1
CASSLVPGGVQAFF
TGTGCCAGCAGCTTAGTCCCCGGGGGGGTACAAGCTTTCTTT
>-|TRBV6-6|TRBD1|TRBJ1-1
CASSRGWTGGAHTEAFF
TGTGCCAGCAGTCGGGGATGGACAGGGGGCGCACACACTGAAGCTTTCTTT
>few|TRBV6-2/TRBV6-3|-|TRBJ1-5
CASSSRQRGNQPQHF
TGTGCCAGCAGTTCGAGACAGCGTGGCAATCAGCCCCAGCATTTT
>few|TRBV7-3|-|TRBJ2-1
CASSLMQGPRINEQFF
TGTGCCAGCAGCTTAATGCAGGGGCCCCGGATTAATGAGCAGTTCTTC
>few|TRBV6-2/TRBV6-3|-|TRBJ2-7
CASGAGTYEQYF
TGTGCCAGCGGGGCAGGAACCTACGAGCAGTACTTC
>-|TRBV4-1|TRBD1|TRBJ2-1
CASSPGTGEGNEQFF
TGCGCCAGCAGTCCCGGGACAGGGGAGGGGAATGAGCAGTTCTTC
>-|TRBV6-2/TRBV6-3|-|TRBJ2-1
CASSPDKYNEQFF
TGTGCCAGCAGCCCCGACAAGTACAATGAGCAGTTCTTC
>many|TRBV1|-|TRBJ1-5
CTSSHASTGQGSNQPQHF
TGCACCAGCAGCCATGCCTCAACGGGACAGGGAAGCAATCAGCCCCAGCATTTT
>many|TRBV7-2|-|TRBJ1-4
CASSLVTGDEKLFF
TGTGCCAGCAGCTTAGTTACGGGGGATGAAAAACTGTTTTTT
>few|TRBV2|TRBD1|TRBJ2-3
CASSAQGMDTDTQYF
TGTGCCAGCAGCGCACAGGGGATGGACACAGATACGCAGTATTTT
>many|TRBV2|-|TRBJ2-3
CASSAFTRDTDTQYF
TGTGCCAGCAGTGCATTCACACGAGACACAGATACGCAGTATTTT